Listed below are T cell receptor beta chains from one sample, sequenced in a study of T cells in Graves' hyperthyroidism and ophthalmopathy. TCRdb reprocessed the multiplex PCR reads via MiXCR and lists one record per CDR3 protein. The sample contains 300,000 to 450,000 distinct CDR3 sequences, 18% of which appear only once. The sample was blood. These receptors all stem from a man aged 18-30 years with Graves' ophthalmopathy. The CDR3 runs from the conserved cysteine through the conserved F or W. The D gene is left open where the match is weak. Clone size is given for some rows only: seen once, a few or many times, or a class if the clone is expanded.

clone size: many; D gene: .; J gene: TRBJ1-1; V gene: TRBV6-6; CDR3 DNA: TGTGCCAGCAGTTACTCGGTACAGGGTATGAACACTGAAGCTTTCTTT; CDR3 protein: CASSYSVQGMNTEAFF
clone size: many; D gene: .; J gene: TRBJ1-1; V gene: TRBV3-1; CDR3 DNA: TGTGCCAGCAGCCGTTCCGGGACCGCTGAAGCTTTCTTT; CDR3 protein: CASSRSGTAEAFF
clone size: .; D gene: .; J gene: TRBJ1-1; V gene: TRBV3-1; CDR3 DNA: TGTGCCAGCAGCCCTCTGGACATAACCGAAGCTTTCTTT; CDR3 protein: CASSPLDITEAFF
clone size: .; D gene: .; J gene: TRBJ2-1; V gene: TRBV28; CDR3 DNA: TGTGCCAGCAGGGACATGAGGGTTAAAATTGAGCAGTTCTTC; CDR3 protein: CASRDMRVKIEQFF
clone size: many; D gene: .; J gene: TRBJ1-5; V gene: TRBV10-3; CDR3 DNA: TGTGCCATCAGTGAGTCGGTGGTTAGGGAGGATCAGCCCCAGCATTTT; CDR3 protein: CAISESVVREDQPQHF
clone size: many; D gene: .; J gene: TRBJ2-3; V gene: TRBV2; CDR3 DNA: TGTGCCAGCAGGCCCGGGCCCTACACAGATACGCAGTATTTT; CDR3 protein: CASRPGPYTDTQYF
clone size: many; D gene: .; J gene: TRBJ2-3; V gene: TRBV27; CDR3 DNA: TGTGCCAGCAGTGGGGGCAGGGGTGGCACAGATACGCAGTATTTT; CDR3 protein: CASSGGRGGTDTQYF
clone size: few; D gene: .; J gene: TRBJ1-5; V gene: TRBV6-1; CDR3 DNA: TGTGCCAGCCAGGAAGGGGAAGGACAGTACAATCAGCCCCAGCATTTT; CDR3 protein: CASQEGEGQYNQPQHF
clone size: .; D gene: .; J gene: TRBJ2-7; V gene: TRBV5-1; CDR3 DNA: TGCGCCAGCAGCTTGTTTGGGGGCAACGAGCAGTACTTC; CDR3 protein: CASSLFGGNEQYF
clone size: few; D gene: .; J gene: TRBJ1-3; V gene: TRBV18; CDR3 DNA: TGTGCCAGCTCAGCATCGACAGCACACACTGGAAACACCATATATTTT; CDR3 protein: CASSASTAHTGNTIYF
clone size: .; D gene: .; J gene: TRBJ2-3; V gene: TRBV5-1; CDR3 DNA: TGTGCCAGCAGCCCTCGAATTGCCAATACGCAGTATTTT; CDR3 protein: CASSPRIANTQYF
clone size: few; D gene: .; J gene: TRBJ1-6; V gene: TRBV27; CDR3 DNA: TGTGCCAGCAGGGGGCAGCTCCCCCTCCACTTT; CDR3 protein: CASRGQLPLHF
clone size: many; D gene: .; J gene: TRBJ2-1; V gene: TRBV5-1; CDR3 DNA: TGCGCCAGTGGTCCCGGGGGTATCTCCTACAATGAGCAGTTCTTC; CDR3 protein: CASGPGGISYNEQFF
clone size: .; D gene: TRBD1; J gene: TRBJ1-2; V gene: TRBV24-1; CDR3 DNA: TGTGCCACCAGTGATTTGCGACAGGGCTATGGCTACACCTTC; CDR3 protein: CATSDLRQGYGYTF
clone size: .; D gene: .; J gene: TRBJ2-3; V gene: TRBV5-1; CDR3 DNA: TGTGCCAGCAGCTTGGGCGGTTATCACACAGATACGCAGTATTTT; CDR3 protein: CASSLGGYHTDTQYF
clone size: many; D gene: TRBD2; J gene: TRBJ2-3; V gene: TRBV7-3; CDR3 DNA: TGTGCCAGCAGCTGGACGGGGGGGCCAGATACGCAGTATTTT; CDR3 protein: CASSWTGGPDTQYF
clone size: many; D gene: TRBD1; J gene: TRBJ2-7; V gene: TRBV4-1; CDR3 DNA: TGCGCCAGCAGCCAAGATAGTAGAGGGACAGTCTACGAGCAGTACTTC; CDR3 protein: CASSQDSRGTVYEQYF
clone size: few; D gene: TRBD1; J gene: TRBJ2-7; V gene: TRBV27; CDR3 DNA: TGTGCCAGCAGTTTCGGGACAGCAGCCTACGAGCAGTACTTC; CDR3 protein: CASSFGTAAYEQYF
clone size: .; D gene: TRBD2; J gene: TRBJ2-3; V gene: TRBV7-2; CDR3 DNA: TGTGCCAGCAGCCAACGCGGGGGGGGGGGGCAGTTAGATACGCAGTATTTT; CDR3 protein: CASSQRGGGGQLDTQYF
clone size: .; D gene: .; J gene: TRBJ1-4; V gene: TRBV4-1; CDR3 DNA: TGCGCCAGCAGCCAGCTCCTCGTTGGCCCAACTAATGAAAAACTGTTTTTT; CDR3 protein: CASSQLLVGPTNEKLFF